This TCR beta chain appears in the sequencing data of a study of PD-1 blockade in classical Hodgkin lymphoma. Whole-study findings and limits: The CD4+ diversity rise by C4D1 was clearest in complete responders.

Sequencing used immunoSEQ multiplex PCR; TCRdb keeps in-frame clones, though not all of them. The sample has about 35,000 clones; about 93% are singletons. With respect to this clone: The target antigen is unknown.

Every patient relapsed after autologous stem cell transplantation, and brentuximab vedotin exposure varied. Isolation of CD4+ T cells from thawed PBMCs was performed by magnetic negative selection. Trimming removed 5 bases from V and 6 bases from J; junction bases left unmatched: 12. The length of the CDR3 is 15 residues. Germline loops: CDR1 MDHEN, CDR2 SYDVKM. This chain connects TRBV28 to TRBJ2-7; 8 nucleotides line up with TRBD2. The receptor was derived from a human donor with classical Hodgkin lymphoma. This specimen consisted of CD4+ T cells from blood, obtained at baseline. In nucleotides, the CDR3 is TGTGCCAGCAGTCCCGGGACTAGTTATTCCGGCGAGCAGTACTTC. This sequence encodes CASSPGTSYSGEQYF.